A selection of T cell receptor beta chains follows, all from one sample in a study of cytomegalovirus exposure and HLA in healthy donors. Some clones are missing from TCRdb's copy, which holds only in-frame ones; the method was immunoSEQ multiplex PCR. Seen here are some 97,000 clones, around 76% observed once, and the top ten hold 3% to 4.5%. The specimen was PBMCs. The origin of the receptors is a woman aged 50 to 65 in good health and CMV-seropositive. CDR3s include the opening cysteine and the closing phenylalanine or tryptophan. The order of the fields is J gene, clone size, V gene, D gene, CDR3 DNA, CDR3 protein. D genes are given only for firm matches. Clone size is not always given. Where it is, it says once, few, many or a class for expanded clones.

TRBJ2-7,few,TRBV5-1,TRBD2,TGCGCCAGCAGCTTGGAGCGGGGGGCCTACGAGCAGTACTTC,CASSLERGAYEQYF
TRBJ2-7,.,TRBV10-1,TRBD1,TGCGCCAGCAGTGACCCGGGGACAGTCTACGAGCAGTACTTC,CASSDPGTVYEQYF
TRBJ1-1,once,TRBV18,.,TGTGCCAGCTCCGAGGCCGCTCGATCCCTGAACACTGAAGCTTTCTTT,CASSEAARSLNTEAFF
TRBJ1-1,once,TRBV5-1,.,TGCGCCAGCAGCTCCCCCGGGGGAGCCTTGAACACTGAAGCTTTCTTT,CASSSPGGALNTEAFF
TRBJ2-7,.,TRBV5-1,TRBD1,TGCGCCAGCAGCTGGGACAGCGAGCAGTACTTC,CASSWDSEQYF
TRBJ2-7,.,TRBV27,TRBD2,TGTGCCAGCAGTTTATCGCGGGGGTATGACGAGCAGTACTTC,CASSLSRGYDEQYF
TRBJ2-6,.,TRBV5-1,.,TGCGCCAGCAGCTTAGGAGGGACTGGGGCCAACGTCCTGACTTTC,CASSLGGTGANVLTF
TRBJ2-7,.,TRBV6-5,TRBD1,TGTGCCAGCAGTGAAGGACAGGGGGCTGGCGAGCAGTACTTC,CASSEGQGAGEQYF
TRBJ1-1,.,TRBV7-9,.,TGTTCCAGCAGCCCACCAAGGACAGCGAACACTGAAGCTTTCTTT,CSSSPPRTANTEAFF
TRBJ1-2,.,TRBV25-1,TRBD1,TGTGCCAGCGCCGAAGGACAGGCCTCCCAAGAAGGCTACACCTTC,CASAEGQASQEGYTF
TRBJ2-3,once,TRBV7-6,TRBD2,TGTGCCAGCAGCATAGGCGGGGGGTCTTCTAGCACAGATACGCAGTATTTT,CASSIGGGSSSTDTQYF
TRBJ1-1,.,TRBV7-8,TRBD1,TGTGCCAGCAGCTTAGCAGAACAGGGGGCAAACACTGAAGCTTTCTTT,CASSLAEQGANTEAFF
TRBJ1-4,.,TRBV7-9,TRBD1,TGTGCCAGCAGCCCCGACAGGGTCCTTGAAAAACTGTTTTTT,CASSPDRVLEKLFF
TRBJ2-2,.,TRBV10-1,.,TGCGCCAGCAGTGACCTCGCTAGGGGATCCGCGAACACCGGGGAGCTGTTTTTT,CASSDLARGSANTGELFF
TRBJ1-5,.,TRBV19,TRBD1,TGTGCCAGTAGCCCGACAGGGAAGCGCAATCAGCCCCAGCATTTT,CASSPTGKRNQPQHF
TRBJ2-7,.,TRBV18,TRBD1,TGTGCCAGCTCACCGACAGGGTTCTACGAGCAGTACTTC,CASSPTGFYEQYF
TRBJ2-3,.,TRBV11-2,.,TGTGCCAGCAGCTTAGCCCCGACTCGGGATACGCAGTATTTT,CASSLAPTRDTQYF
TRBJ2-3,few,TRBV7-8,.,TGTGCCAGCAGCTTAGCCAACAGGGTCACAGATACGCAGTATTTT,CASSLANRVTDTQYF
TRBJ1-1,.,TRBV5-1,TRBD1,TGCGCCAGCAGCCCCCGGGACAGGTCTTATGACACTGAAGCTTTCTTT,CASSPRDRSYDTEAFF
TRBJ2-7,once,TRBV14,TRBD2,TGTGCCAGCAGCCACCCCCATGTTCAAGCGGGGACCGCTCCCTACGAGCAGTACTTC,CASSHPHVQAGTAPYEQYF
TRBJ2-3,.,TRBV14,.,TGTGCCAGCAGCCAAGAAACCTTCGGGAGCACAGATACGCAGTATTTT,CASSQETFGSTDTQYF
TRBJ2-7,.,TRBV5-1,TRBD2,TGCGCCAGCAGCCGGGGGACTAGCGGCCTAAAAGAGCAGTACTTC,CASSRGTSGLKEQYF
TRBJ2-3,.,TRBV7-3,.,TGTGCCAGCAGCTTTGGGGCCCTCGGCCCAACGGATACGCAGTATTTT,CASSFGALGPTDTQYF
TRBJ1-3,.,TRBV13,.,TGTGCCAGCAGCTTAGGCCGAGACAGCCTTGGAAACACCATATATTTT,CASSLGRDSLGNTIYF
TRBJ2-7,few,TRBV12-5,.,TGTGCTAGTGGTTTGGCAGGGGAGGGGAAGGGGATGGACGAGCAGTACTTC,CASGLAGEGKGMDEQYF
TRBJ2-1,.,TRBV29-1,.,TGCAGCGTTGAAGATTGGGCGACGGGAATGGTGAATGAGCAGTTCTTC,CSVEDWATGMVNEQFF
TRBJ2-7,.,TRBV27,.,TGTGCCAGCAGCCACGGTCGGGGGGCCGAGCAGTACTTC,CASSHGRGAEQYF
TRBJ2-7,.,TRBV7-9,.,TGTGCCAGCAGCAAACAGGGCGAGAGGGCCTACGAGCAGTACTTC,CASSKQGERAYEQYF
TRBJ1-4,.,TRBV25-1,.,TGTGCCAGCAGTGTTGGGCCAGGGGACATGGGTGAAAAACTGTTTTTT,CASSVGPGDMGEKLFF
TRBJ2-5,.,TRBV29-1,.,TGCAGCGTTGAAGACCCGGGACGGGAGTACCAAGAGACCCAGTACTTC,CSVEDPGREYQETQYF
TRBJ2-5,.,TRBV7-9,.,TGTGCCAGCAGCTTAGCGCAGCAGGGGGGAGACCAAGAGACCCAGTACTTC,CASSLAQQGGDQETQYF
TRBJ1-1,.,TRBV10-1,.,TGCGCCAGCAGTGATTTAGTGAACACTGAAGCTTTCTTT,CASSDLVNTEAFF